This T cell receptor (beta chain) was sequenced in a study of beta chain features in type 1 diabetes. Background on the study: Patients shared similar age, gender and cell yields with healthy donors. The study's findings and limits: The similarity of naive, central memory and Treg TCRB repertoires appeared greater among patients than among healthy donors. There was a moderate but significant shortening of TCRB CDR3s in all four CD4+ subsets of Type 1 diabetes patients.

Every isolated RNA sample was fully reverse transcribed, so sequencing captured expressed TCRB transcripts. The average output of naive, central memory and regulatory T cell samples was about 3.3 million reads. Using immunoSEQ multiplex PCR, the repertoire was profiled, and TCRdb retains in-frame clones only, with some absent. The table shows around 170,000 clones, with approximately 9.1% occurring only once. Populations isolated by sorting all had purity greater than 98%. This clone was counted between two and nine times. The antigen remains unidentified. The source of this sequence is a woman aged 30 to 39 with type 1 diabetes. Sequencing was done on a sample of central memory CD4+ T cells from blood.

CDR3 DNA: TGTGCCAGCAGTTTGGACAGGGGCCACGAGCAGTACTTC. It translates to CASSLDRGHEQYF. The chain links TRBV27 to TRBJ2-7; the match to TRBD1 covers 9 bases. This CDR3 has 13 residues. V lost 3 bases, J lost 5 bases, and 2 bases stayed unmatched. In germline, CDR1 is MNHEY, CDR2 SMNVEV (reference sequence).